This T cell receptor (beta chain) derives from a study of blood T cell repertoires in COVID-19. Turning to the study itself: Acute and convalescent COVID-19 samples came from the United States, Italy and Spain. Sources were T cells, B-cell-depleted T cells, or PBMCs; the material itself was cDNA or gDNA.

Participants were placed into cohorts based on the clinical history they reported. Clones were read by immunoSEQ multiplex PCR, and TCRdb kept only the in-frame ones, dropping some. The data hold a few hundred thousand clones, with 80% to 90% observed a single time. The CDR3 covers 15 residues. Germline V gene data show CDR1 as MDHEN and CDR2 as SYDVKM. V lost 3 bases, J lost 1 base, and 10 bases lay in between. What was sequenced was PBMCs or T cells enriched from blood (not recorded which). This TCR came from a man aged 25 to 40 who had recovered from COVID-19. The chain links TRBV28 to TRBJ1-3, with D possibly being TRBD1 (6 bases). CDR3 nucleotides: TGTGCCAGCAGTTTCCCCAGGGGTTCTGGAAACACCATATATTTT. Its translation is CASSFPRGSGNTIYF.